The 29 T cell receptor beta chains below come from one sample, sequenced in a study of T cells in Graves' hyperthyroidism and ophthalmopathy. What was amplified from RNA transcripts were TCR beta CDR3 regions. Using the HTBI primer set, a first-round RT-PCR was run on the TCR CDR3. TCRdb reprocessed the multiplex PCR reads with MiXCR, giving one entry per CDR3 protein. This sample has approximately 370,000 distinct CDR3 sequences, with more than 13% found just once. Sequenced material: blood. These TCRs come from a woman aged 30 to 39 with Graves' hyperthyroidism.

Ten or more counts support this clonotype. The chain combines TRBV25-1 with TRBJ2-1, with 13 nucleotides matching TRBD2. V gave up 1 base and J gave up 5 bases; unmatched junction bases: 8. CDR3 length: 18 residues. Germline CDR1 is MGHDK and CDR2 is SYGVNS. This CDR3 is CASSESRLAGGLDNEQFF. The CDR3 nucleotides read TGTGCCAGCAGTGAATCCAGACTAGCGGGAGGCCTAGACAATGAGCAGTTCTTC.

The genes are TRBV9 and TRBJ2-1; D is possibly TRBD2 (6 bases). The CDR3 extends over 15 amino acids. Trimming pared 0 bases from V and 7 bases from J, leaving 14 bases between. From germline, CDR1 is SGDLS and CDR2 YYNGEE. The CDR3 loop reads CASSVGTIGMNEQFF. In DNA form, the CDR3 reads TGTGCCAGCAGCGTAGGGACTATCGGAATGAATGAGCAGTTCTTC. Filled out from reference TRBV9 and TRBJ2-1, the complete variable domain reads DSGVTQTPKHLITATGQRVTLRCSPRSGDLSVYWYQQSLDQGLQFLIQYYNGEERAKGNILERFSAQQFPDLHSELNLSSLELGDSALYFCASSVGTIGMNEQFFGPGTRLTVL.

The V call is TRBV18, the J call TRBJ1-1; D is ambiguous. The CDR3 is 13 residues long. Germline CDR1 is KGHSH and CDR2 is LQKENI. The V end was cut by 0 bases, the J end by 3 bases, with 5 bases between. As DNA, the CDR3 is TGTGCCAGCTCACCACCGACCCACACTGAAGCTTTCTTT. Protein: CASSPPTHTEAFF.

This clonotype was recorded many times. V usage is TRBV7-9 and J usage is TRBJ2-7; TRBD1 matches 11 bases. This CDR3 spans 16 amino acids. After removal of 5 bases from V and 6 bases from J, the junction contained 12 bases not matched to a gene. Germline CDR1 reads SEHNR; CDR2 reads FQNEAQ (reference sequence). CDR3 loop: CASSRPSGTGGGEQYF. As DNA, the CDR3 is TGTGCCAGCAGCCGTCCGTCCGGGACAGGGGGTGGCGAGCAGTACTTC. The full variable domain, rest sourced from reference TRBV7-9 and TRBJ2-7, is DTGVSQNPRHKITKRGQNVTFRCDPISEHNRLYWYRQTLGQGPEFLTYFQNEAQLEKSRLLSDRFSAERPKGSFSTLEIQRTEQGDSAMYLCASSRPSGTGGGEQYFGPGTRLTVT.

Only a few counts were recorded for this clonotype. The V and J genes are TRBV29-1 and TRBJ2-7; TRBD1 might be the D (6 bases). With 0 bases removed from V and 1 base from J, the gap between germline ends came to 10 bases. Germline CDR1 and CDR2: SQVTM and ANQGSEA. This CDR3 is built from 14 residues. This chain's CDR3 is CSVEETGISYEQYF. For the CDR3, the DNA is TGCAGCGTTGAAGAAACAGGGATATCCTACGAGCAGTACTTC.

This chain connects TRBV7-9 to TRBJ1-1; D is unresolved. Germline-derived CDR1 and CDR2 are SEHNR and FQNEAQ (reference sequence). V lost 5 bases, J lost 8 bases, and 12 bases lay in between. The CDR3 is 12 amino acids. This CDR3 reads CASSPIQSEAFF. CDR3 nucleotide sequence: TGTGCCAGCAGCCCCATTCAATCCGAAGCTTTCTTT.

This clonotype was detected a few times. The V gene is TRBV6-1, the J gene TRBJ1-1; D perhaps matches TRBD1 (5 bases). CDR1 and CDR2 (germline): MNHNS, SASEGT. This CDR3 has 14 residues. The V end lost 7 bases, the J end lost 7 bases, and 19 bases lay between the germline ends. CDR3 amino acids: CASTSWQGDIEAFF. The CDR3 coding sequence is TGTGCCAGCACGTCCTGGCAGGGCGACATTGAAGCTTTCTTT.

The chain carries TRBV20-1 and TRBJ2-3; 7 positions match TRBD2. This CDR3 is built from 14 residues. CDR1 is DFQATT, CDR2 SNEGSKA, per germline (reference sequence). V shed 3 bases and J 5 bases; nucleotides not matched to a gene: 8. CDR3 nucleotides: TGCAGTGCTAGGGTGCGGGAGTTAGGAGATACGCAGTATTTT. Amino acids: CSARVRELGDTQYF.

This clonotype was observed a handful of times. CDR3 residues: CASSIRPSPAGDHYGYTF. The CDR3 region has the DNA TGTGCCAGTAGTATACGCCCATCCCCCGCTGGGGATCACTATGGCTACACCTTC. The chain links TRBV19 to TRBJ1-2; D uncertain. Germline V gives CDR1 LNHDA, CDR2 SQIVND (reference sequence). V lost 2 bases and J lost 3, with 22 bases in between. The CDR3 runs to 18 residues.

The chain has TRBV20-1 and TRBJ2-1; TRBD2 matches 12 bases. V lost 7 bases and J lost 7; bases outside the gene matches: 11. Germline V gene lookup returns CDR1 DFQATT and CDR2 SNEGSKA (reference sequence). This CDR3 comprises 15 residues. CDR3 residues: CSVPTLAGGLNEQFF. The DNA for the CDR3 is TGCAGTGTCCCAACCCTAGCGGGAGGGTTAAATGAGCAGTTCTTC.

There are a few counts of this clonotype. This sequence joins TRBV24-1 and TRBJ2-1; D might be TRBD2 (6 bases). Germline assignment: CDR1 KGHDR and CDR2 SFDVKD. The CDR3 runs to 15 residues. V shed 1 base and J shed 5 bases, with 11 bases lying between them. The CDR3 is CATSDFSGVHNEQFF. The CDR3 DNA follows: TGTGCCACCAGTGATTTCTCGGGAGTCCACAATGAGCAGTTCTTC.

This clonotype is a singleton in its sample. This may stem from a read error, because a much larger clone lies one nucleotide away. The genes are TRBV7-2 and TRBJ2-1; 14 positions agree with TRBD2. J was trimmed by 6 bases and V by 1 base; bases with no gene match: 11. The CDR3 loop spans 19 amino acids. Germline-derived CDR1 and CDR2 are SGHTA and FQGNSA. DNA of the CDR3: TGTGCCAGCAGCTTAGTGGGGGTGGGGACTAGCGGGAGAGGCAATGAGCAGTTCTTC. Protein: CASSLVGVGTSGRGNEQFF.

This clonotype has more than one count but fewer than ten. V gene TRBV5-6 combines with J gene TRBJ2-7, with unresolved D. CDR1 and CDR2 from the germline V gene are SGHDT and YYEEEE. Trimming removed 2 bases at V and 2 bases at J, with 14 bases between. CDR3 length equals 15 residues. For the CDR3, the DNA is TGTGCCAGCAGCTTACGCCCGGATAGTGCCTACGAGCAGTACTTC. This gives the protein CASSLRPDSAYEQYF.

This clonotype was seen only a few times. The gene calls are TRBV12-3 or TRBV12-4 and TRBJ2-1, with 8 nucleotides matching TRBD1. V gave up 7 bases and J gave up 3 bases; unmatched junction bases: 5. The CDR3 has 14 residues. The CDR3 nucleotides are TGTGCCAGCACCAAGGACAGGGACTACAATGAGCAGTTCTTC. This encodes CASTKDRDYNEQFF.

The chain joins TRBV19 to TRBJ2-7, with D unclear. Germline assignment: CDR1 LNHDA and CDR2 SQIVND (reference sequence). CDR3 length: 13 residues. Trimming left V 0 bases short and J 5 bases short, with 8 bases between. CDR3 in amino acids: CASSIDPLNEQYF. CDR3 nucleotide sequence: TGTGCCAGTAGTATAGACCCCCTGAACGAGCAGTACTTC.

This clonotype was counted at least ten times. This chain uses TRBV30 with TRBJ1-6; D gene uncertain. This CDR3 has 14 amino acids. The germline V gene has CDR1 GTSNPN and CDR2 SVGIG (reference sequence). V gave up 3 bases and J gave up 5 bases, with 11 bases separating them. The CDR3 sequence is CAWRITANNSPLHF. Written as DNA, the CDR3 is TGTGCCTGGAGGATAACAGCGAATAATTCACCCCTCCACTTT.

The CDR3 protein is CASSLDPGQSYEQYF. The DNA for the CDR3 is TGTGCCAGCAGCTTGGATCCGGGACAGTCCTACGAGCAGTACTTC. This chain connects TRBV5-5 to TRBJ2-7; 7 bases map to TRBD1. In germline, CDR1 is SGHKS, CDR2 YYEKEE (reference sequence). The CDR3 sequence is 15 residues long. J was trimmed by 1 base and V by 0 bases; bases with no gene match: 4.

The V and J genes are TRBV18 and TRBJ2-1; D gene uncertain. CDR3 length equals 15 residues. The V and J ends lost 3 bases and 2 bases respectively, with 11 bases between them. CDR1 KGHSH and CDR2 LQKENI come from the germline V gene. DNA of the CDR3: TGTGCCAGCTCACCCACACAGACAACCTACAATGAGCAGTTCTTC. This encodes CASSPTQTTYNEQFF.

This clonotype was seen at least ten times. CDR3 residues: CASSPVDWLAGESSTDTQYF. CDR3 nucleotides: TGTGCCAGCAGTCCCGTCGACTGGTTAGCGGGAGAGTCAAGCACAGATACGCAGTATTTT. The V gene is TRBV28, the J gene TRBJ2-3; 9 nucleotides agree with TRBD2. The CDR3 has 20 amino acids. J was trimmed by 0 bases and V by 5 bases; bases with no gene match: 18. Looked up from germline, CDR1 is MDHEN and CDR2 is SYDVKM.

In its sample, this clonotype was seen many times. The CDR3 is CASSLGDRISYEQYF. DNA for the CDR3: TGTGCCAGCAGCTTAGGGGACAGGATCTCCTACGAGCAGTACTTC. The J gene is TRBJ2-7, the V gene TRBV7-2; 8 positions agree with TRBD1. The ends lost 1 base at V and 0 bases at J; junction bases unmatched: 2. The V gene's germline CDR1 is SGHTA and CDR2 FQGNSA. CDR3 length: 15 residues.

This clonotype has at least ten counts. The chain links TRBV5-1 to TRBJ2-2, with 10 bases aligning to TRBD2. CDR3 length: 16 residues. With 1 base clipped from V and 6 bases from J, the junction kept 6 bases outside the gene matches. CDR1 and CDR2 from the germline V gene are SGHRS and YFSETQ. The chain's CDR3 is CASSLYLAGGSGELFF. DNA of the CDR3: TGCGCCAGCAGCTTGTATTTAGCGGGAGGTTCCGGGGAGCTGTTTTTT.

A word on this clonotype: A clone one base away is much larger, so this may be a read error. CDR3 in amino acids: CASSPGPSGTDTQYF. CDR3 DNA sequence: TGTGCCAGCAGCCCAGGGCCTAGCGGCACAGATACGCAGTATTTT. V is TRBV12-3 or TRBV12-4 and J is TRBJ2-3, with a weak D call TRBD2 (6 bases). This CDR3 spans 15 amino acids. With 6 bases removed from V and 1 base from J, the gap between germline ends came to 14 bases.

The sample holds many counts of this clonotype. The chain recombines TRBV28 with TRBJ2-5, with 10 bases lining up with TRBD2. This CDR3 comprises 16 residues. V trimming: 5 bases; J trimming: 1 base; junction bases outside the gene matches: 7. Per the germline V gene, CDR1 is MDHEN and CDR2 is SYDVKM. CDR3 residues: CASSPRLAGSQETQYF. CDR3 nucleotides: TGTGCCAGCAGTCCCCGACTAGCGGGTTCCCAAGAGACCCAGTACTTC.

This clonotype was counted only a few times. In DNA form, the CDR3 reads TGTGCCACCAGCCCCAGGGAAGATTCACCCCTCCACTTT. Protein: CATSPREDSPLHF. The chain has TRBV15 and TRBJ1-6, with D possibly TRBD1 on 5 matching bases. The CDR3 sequence is 13 residues long. V lost 5 bases, J lost 8 bases, and 10 bases lay in between. Germline V lookup: CDR1 LNHNV, CDR2 YYDKDF (reference sequence).

The genes are TRBV3-1 and TRBJ2-1; 7 nucleotides align to TRBD1. The CDR3 is 16 residues long. With V trimmed by 8 bases and J by 3 bases, 13 bases remained unmatched. Germline V lookup: CDR1 LGHDT, CDR2 YNNKEL (reference sequence). CDR3 coding DNA: TGTGCCAGCCAAACCCACGGACAGGCAAACTACAATGAGCAGTTCTTC. Encoded protein: CASQTHGQANYNEQFF.

The chain combines TRBV5-1 with TRBJ1-4; D ambiguous. Between the trimmed V and J ends, which lost 2 bases and 6 bases, there was a span of 14 bases. CDR1 SGHRS and CDR2 YFSETQ come from the germline V gene. CDR3 length equals 15 residues. The CDR3 DNA reads TGCGCCAGCAGCTTAAGCGCTTCGGATTATGAAAAACTGTTTTTT. Translation gives CASSLSASDYEKLFF.

This clonotype was counted ten times or more. The V gene is TRBV18, the J gene TRBJ2-1, with TRBD2 matching 10 bases. Per the germline V gene, CDR1 is KGHSH and CDR2 is LQKENI. The trim removed 6 bases at V and 4 bases at J, leaving 6 bases unmatched. This CDR3 comprises 15 residues. This CDR3 reads CASSRASGGYNEQFF. Written as DNA, the CDR3 is TGTGCCAGCTCGCGGGCTAGCGGGGGTTACAATGAGCAGTTCTTC.

This clonotype was counted many times. One end of the junction is discordant with germline, which a read error may explain. V gene TRBV5-5 combines with J gene TRBJ2-2; tentatively, D is TRBD1 (6 bases). The CDR3 extends over 14 amino acids. CDR1 is SGHKS, CDR2 YYEKEE, per germline (reference sequence). As DNA, the CDR3 is TGTGCCAGCAGCTCTAGGGGGAACACCAGGGAGCTGTTTTTT. Translation: CASSSRGNTRELFF.

This clonotype was observed many times. The chain employs TRBV28 and TRBJ2-7; D not certain. Germline loops: CDR1 MDHEN, CDR2 SYDVKM. V lost 4 bases, J lost 2 bases, and 6 bases lay in between. CDR3 length: 12 amino acids. The CDR3: CASSSATYEQYF. In DNA form, the CDR3 reads TGTGCCAGCAGTTCGGCTACCTACGAGCAGTACTTC.